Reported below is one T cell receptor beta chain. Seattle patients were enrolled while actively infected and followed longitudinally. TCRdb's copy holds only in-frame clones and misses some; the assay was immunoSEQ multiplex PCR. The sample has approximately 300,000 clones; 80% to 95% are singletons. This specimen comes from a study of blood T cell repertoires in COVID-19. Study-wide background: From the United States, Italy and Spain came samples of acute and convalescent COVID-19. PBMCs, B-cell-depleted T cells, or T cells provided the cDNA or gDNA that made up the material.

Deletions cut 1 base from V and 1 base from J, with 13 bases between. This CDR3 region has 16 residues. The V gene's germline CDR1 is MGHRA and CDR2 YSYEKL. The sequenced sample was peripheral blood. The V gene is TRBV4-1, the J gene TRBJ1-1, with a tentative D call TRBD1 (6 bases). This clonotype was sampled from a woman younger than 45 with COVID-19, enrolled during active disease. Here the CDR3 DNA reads TGCGCCAGCAGCCAAGTAAGAGGACAGACGAACACTGAAGCTTTCTTT. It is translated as CASSQVRGQTNTEAFF.